Shown below are 16 T cell receptor beta chains from a single sample sequenced in a study of OX40 agonist ivuxolimab in advanced cancers. TCRdb's copy holds only in-frame clones and misses some; the assay was immunoSEQ multiplex PCR. The repertoire holds about 25,000 clones, with 86% as singletons. Sample: CD4+ or CD8+ T cells sorted from blood, taken in a trial of the OX40 agonist ivuxolimab. The receptor set was obtained from an adult with an advanced solid tumor such as melanoma, head and neck, liver or kidney cancer.

About this clone: The sample carries other DNA sequences with the same CDR3. V and J are TRBV27 and TRBJ1-2; D gene uncertain. Germline assignment: CDR1 MNHEY and CDR2 SMNVEV (reference sequence). The germline V and J ends were trimmed by 5 bases and 2 bases, with 12 bases remaining between them. The CDR3 length is 14 residues. The CDR3 loop reads CASSPRSPNYGYTF. The CDR3 coding sequence is TGTGCCAGCAGTCCACGCTCCCCAAACTATGGCTACACCTTC.

This chain uses TRBV7-9 with TRBJ2-2; D perhaps matches TRBD2 (5 bases). The CDR3 has 14 amino acids. Per germline, CDR1 SEHNR and CDR2 FQNEAQ (reference sequence). Trimming shortened V by 2 bases and J by 7 bases, and 11 bases separated the two germline ends. The CDR3 spells CASSLSGVNGELFF. CDR3 sequence (DNA): TGTGCCAGCAGCTTATCCGGGGTGAACGGGGAGCTGTTTTTT.

The chain uses TRBV29-1 and TRBJ2-3; D perhaps matches TRBD2 (5 bases). Germline CDR1 and CDR2: SQVTM and ANQGSEA. The CDR3 is 14 residues long. V was pared by 1 base and J by 6 bases, with 14 bases between. DNA of the CDR3: TGCAGCGTTGAAGTAGGTCTAGCACCGGATACGCAGTATTTT. It translates to CSVEVGLAPDTQYF.

In its sample, this clone is hyperexpanded. Other DNA sequences in the sample encode the same CDR3. This sequence joins TRBV6-5 and TRBJ2-7, with D maybe TRBD2 (7 bases). Germline CDR1 is MNHEY and CDR2 is SVGAGI. This CDR3 region has 14 residues. V lost 2 bases and J 3 bases, leaving 11 bases between the germline ends. CDR3 coding DNA: TGTGCCAGCAGTTACGGAGGGGGGGGCTACGAGCAGTACTTC. It specifies CASSYGGGGYEQYF.

V gene TRBV27 combines with J gene TRBJ2-7, with D possibly matching TRBD2 (5 bases). The CDR3 contains 16 residues. Trimming took 2 bases from V and 3 from J, leaving 17 bases between them. CDR1 is MNHEY and CDR2 is SMNVEV in the germline V gene (reference sequence). The CDR3 here is CASSLAGLAAGYEQYF. The CDR3 coding sequence is TGTGCCAGCAGTTTAGCCGGGCTAGCAGCAGGCTACGAGCAGTACTTC.

This chain joins TRBV25-1 and TRBJ1-1, with a possible D match to TRBD1 (5 bases). CDR3 length: 11 amino acids. Germline V gene lookup returns CDR1 MGHDK and CDR2 SYGVNS. Between the trimmed V and J ends, which lost 6 bases and 9 bases, there was a span of 11 bases. In DNA, the CDR3 is TGTGCCAGCAGCTTCGGGACCCAAGCTTTCTTT. Translation: CASSFGTQAFF.

The chain combines TRBV21-1 with TRBJ2-5; the table assigns TRBD1, which was not confirmed against the DNA. TRBV21-1 is a known pseudogene. The CDR3 runs to 16 residues. The CDR3 DNA reads as TGTGCCAGCAGTCGCCCCCGGGACAGTATAGTAGGGACCCAGTACTTC. Translation gives CASSRPRDSIVGTQYF.

This clone was recorded once. The chain combines TRBV7-8 with TRBJ2-6; the D gene could be TRBD1 or TRBD2 (5 bases each). V was pared by 0 bases and J by 2 bases, with 8 bases between. CDR1 SGHVS and CDR2 FQNEAQ come from the germline V gene. This CDR3 has 16 residues. DNA for the CDR3: TGTGCCAGCAGCTTAGCGATGGGGGCTGGGGCCAACGTCCTGACTTTC. It encodes CASSLAMGAGANVLTF.

This chain links TRBV9 with TRBJ2-3; TRBD2 agrees at 10 bases. This CDR3 region has 15 residues. V was pared by 3 bases and J by 4 bases, with 5 bases of the junction left unmatched. CDR1 is SGDLS and CDR2 is YYNGEE in the germline V gene. The CDR3 reads CASSASGGAADTQYF. The CDR3, as DNA: TGTGCCAGCAGCGCTAGCGGGGGAGCGGCAGATACGCAGTATTTT.

The chain links TRBV10-2 to TRBJ1-4, with a possible D match to TRBD1 (5 bases). The CDR3 contains 15 residues. Per germline, CDR1 WSHSY and CDR2 SAAADI. With 11 bases removed from V and 4 bases from J, the gap between germline ends came to 20 bases. The CDR3 coding sequence is TGCGCCTCCTCCTCCACCGGGGCCGATAATGAAAAACTGTTTTTT. Translation: CASSSTGADNEKLFF.

This chain links TRBV28 with TRBJ2-7; maybe TRBD1 (7 bases). Germline CDR1 and CDR2: MDHEN and SYDVKM. This CDR3 has 15 residues. The germline V and J ends were trimmed by 6 bases and 7 bases, with 22 bases remaining between them. The CDR3 sequence is CASSQGGQAGREQYF. CDR3 nucleotide sequence: TGTGCCAGCAGCCAGGGAGGACAGGCGGGGAGGGAGCAGTACTTC.

The chain links TRBV27 to TRBJ2-3; the match to TRBD2 covers 14 bases. Germline lookup yields CDR1 MNHEY and CDR2 SMNVEV (reference sequence). V lost 4 bases to trimming and J lost 4 bases; unmatched junction nucleotides: 7. CDR3 length: 17 residues. The CDR3 protein is CASSSGLAGVGSDTQYF. The CDR3 region has the DNA TGTGCCAGCAGTTCGGGACTAGCGGGAGTCGGTTCAGATACGCAGTATTTT.

The chain couples TRBV5-5 to TRBJ2-7; 9 bases fit TRBD1. The V and J ends lost 5 bases and 3 bases, in that order; junction bases with no gene match: 6. CDR1 and CDR2 from the germline V gene are SGHKS and YYEKEE (reference sequence). This CDR3 region has 14 residues. This CDR3 is CASRFGQGYYEQYF. The DNA for the CDR3 is TGTGCCAGCAGGTTTGGACAGGGGTACTACGAGCAGTACTTC.

V and J are TRBV2 and TRBJ2-7; 8 positions agree with TRBD1. The CDR3 has 16 residues. Unmatched junction bases numbered 12, after V lost 7 bases and J lost 1 base. Germline V lookup: CDR1 SNHLY, CDR2 FYNNEI. This CDR3 reads CASIPPRGQGSYEQYF. CDR3 sequence (DNA): TGTGCCAGCATCCCCCCCCGCGGACAGGGTTCCTACGAGCAGTACTTC.

DNA for the CDR3: TGCGCCAGCAGCGACCCACGGGCCGGGAACATTCAGTACTTC. It encodes CASSDPRAGNIQYF. This rearrangement joins TRBV4-1 to TRBJ2-4; D gene ambiguous. Germline CDR1 MGHRA, CDR2 YSYEKL. This CDR3 is 14 amino acids long. Trimming took off 5 bases at V and 7 bases at J, with 15 bases between the two ends.

V and J are TRBV30 and TRBJ2-3; TRBD1 aligns across 7 bases. The V gene's germline CDR1 is GTSNPN and CDR2 SVGIG (reference sequence). The ends lost 2 bases at V and 1 base at J; junction bases unmatched: 3. CDR3 size: 14 residues. As DNA, the CDR3 is TGTGCCTGGAGTAAAGGACAGGGCACAGATACGCAGTATTTT. Protein sequence: CAWSKGQGTDTQYF.